This T cell receptor (beta chain) was captured in a study of radiation and T cells in renal cell carcinoma. The germline gives CDR1 LGHNA, CDR2 YNFKEQ. The length of the CDR3 is 16 residues. The V and J ends lost 4 bases and 2 bases, in that order; junction bases with no gene match: 9. Libraries were prepared by immunoSEQ multiplex PCR; TCRdb keeps only in-frame clonotypes and omits some of them. Of approximately 90,000 clones in the sample, just under 85% are singletons; the top ten hold roughly a tenth. Indicated time point: blood 4 weeks post-SBRT, at nephrectomy. As for treatment: 15 Gy SBRT to primary tumor, nephrectomy 4 weeks later. Nephrectomy followed 15 Gy stereotactic body radiation by 4 weeks. This renal cell carcinoma was of the clear cell type.

The sequence was collected from a man aged 50 to 59 with renal cell carcinoma. Here the sequenced sample was blood, taken from a patient whose treatment included radiotherapy and nephrectomy. The chain carries TRBV4-2 and TRBJ2-3, with 7 bases matching TRBD1. CDR3 coding DNA: TGTGCCAGCAGCCCACAAGGGGGCGGACCCACAGATACGCAGTATTTT. It yields the protein CASSPQGGGPTDTQYF.